This T cell receptor beta chain emerged from a study of blood T cell repertoires in COVID-19. Clones were read by immunoSEQ multiplex PCR, and TCRdb kept only the in-frame ones, dropping some. Of approximately 200,000 clones listed, more than 80% are singletons. Looked up from germline, CDR1 is MNHEY and CDR2 is SVGAGI. The CDR3 length is 15 residues. Trimming removed 6 bases from V and 2 bases from J; junction bases left unmatched: 6. The clonotype was recovered from a man aged 30 to 39 who had recovered from COVID-19. Sample: PBMCs or T cells enriched from blood (not recorded which). The V and J genes are TRBV6-5 and TRBJ2-1; 8 bases match TRBD2. CDR3 residues: CASSPTSGTYNEQFF. CDR3 sequence (DNA): TGTGCCAGCAGCCCCACTAGCGGCACCTACAATGAGCAGTTCTTC.